This paragraph covers one T cell receptor beta chain sequence. What it binds is not known. Trimming took 8 bases from V and 3 from J, leaving 17 bases between them. CDR3 length: 14 residues. TCRdb re-called the 5' RACE reads through MiXCR, storing one row per CDR3 protein. Among roughly 250,000 distinct CDR3 sequences listed, around 15% were seen once. The entry originates in a study of T-cell memory formation after mild COVID-19. Study-level findings and limits: Balance between CD4 and CD8 was seen in clones contracting day 15 to 85, and a CD4+ lean was seen in later expanders. Shrinking CD4+ clones resided mostly in CM and EM, and CD8+ ones in EMRA. Nothing confirmed that second-wave clones peaking on day 37 were specific for SARS-CoV-2.

The origin of this receptor is a man aged 18 to 29 who had mild COVID-19 (a few samples of this study predate the infection). Cell type and time point are not known. Sequencing was done on a sample of PBMCs or a T cell subset sorted from them (not recorded which). The rearrangement uses TRBV12-3 or TRBV12-4 and TRBJ2-7; no reliable D call. The CDR3 loop is CASGSGPPNYEQYF. For the CDR3, the DNA is TGTGCCAGCGGATCCGGGCCACCCAACTACGAGCAGTACTTC.